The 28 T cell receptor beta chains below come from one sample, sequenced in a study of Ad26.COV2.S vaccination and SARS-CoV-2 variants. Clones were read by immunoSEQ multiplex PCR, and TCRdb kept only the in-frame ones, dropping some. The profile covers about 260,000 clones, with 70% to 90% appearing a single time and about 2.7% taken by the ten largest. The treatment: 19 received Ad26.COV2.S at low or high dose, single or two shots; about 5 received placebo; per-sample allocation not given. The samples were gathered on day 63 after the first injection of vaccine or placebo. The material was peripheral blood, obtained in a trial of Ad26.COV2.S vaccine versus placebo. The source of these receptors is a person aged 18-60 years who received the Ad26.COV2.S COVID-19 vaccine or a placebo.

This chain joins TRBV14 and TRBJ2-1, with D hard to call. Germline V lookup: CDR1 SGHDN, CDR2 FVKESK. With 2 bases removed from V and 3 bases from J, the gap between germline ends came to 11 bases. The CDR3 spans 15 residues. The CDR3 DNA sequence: TGTGCCAGCAGCCAATGGGTACCGCACTACAATGAGCAGTTCTTC. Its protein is CASSQWVPHYNEQFF. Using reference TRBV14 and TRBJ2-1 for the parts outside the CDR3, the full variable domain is EAGVTQFPSHSVIEKGQTVTLRCDPISGHDNLYWYRRVMGKEIKFLLHFVKESKQDESGMPNNRFLAERTGGTYSTLKVQPAELEDSGVYFCASSQWVPHYNEQFFGPGTRLTVL.

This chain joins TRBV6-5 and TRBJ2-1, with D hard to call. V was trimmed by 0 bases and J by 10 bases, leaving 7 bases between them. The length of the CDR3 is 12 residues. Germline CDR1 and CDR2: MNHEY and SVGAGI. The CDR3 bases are TGTGCCAGCAGTTACTCGAGACTGGAGCAGTTCTTC. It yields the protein CASSYSRLEQFF.

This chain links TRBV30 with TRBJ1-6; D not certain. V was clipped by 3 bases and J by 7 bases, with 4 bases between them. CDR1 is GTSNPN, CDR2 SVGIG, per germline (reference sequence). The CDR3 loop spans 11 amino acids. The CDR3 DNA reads TGTGCCTGGAGGGGGAATTCACCCCTCCACTTT. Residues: CAWRGNSPLHF.

In nucleotides, the CDR3 is TGTGCCAGCGCTGGACTAGCGGGATTGACAGATACGCAGTATTTT. Protein: CASAGLAGLTDTQYF. The chain couples TRBV2 to TRBJ2-3; 12 positions agree with TRBD2. Germline V gives CDR1 SNHLY, CDR2 FYNNEI. The CDR3 is 15 amino acids. V was pared by 8 bases and J by 3 bases, with 6 bases of the junction left unmatched.

DNA of the CDR3: TGTGCCAGCCGACTAGCGGGGTCTAGCACAGATACGCAGTATTTT. Translated, it gives CASRLAGSSTDTQYF. The chain recombines TRBV14 with TRBJ2-3, with 11 bases matching TRBD2. The CDR3 runs to 15 residues. The V gene's germline CDR1 is SGHDN and CDR2 FVKESK. The trim removed 8 bases at V and 0 bases at J, leaving 4 bases unmatched.

The DNA for the CDR3 is TGTGCCAGCAGTGATTCAATATACACCGGGGAGCTGTTTTTT. Protein sequence: CASSDSIYTGELFF. V gene TRBV25-1 combines with J gene TRBJ2-2; D call uncertain. Trimming shortened V by 3 bases and J by 3 bases, and 8 bases separated the two germline ends. The germline V gene has CDR1 MGHDK and CDR2 SYGVNS. The length of the CDR3 is 14 residues.

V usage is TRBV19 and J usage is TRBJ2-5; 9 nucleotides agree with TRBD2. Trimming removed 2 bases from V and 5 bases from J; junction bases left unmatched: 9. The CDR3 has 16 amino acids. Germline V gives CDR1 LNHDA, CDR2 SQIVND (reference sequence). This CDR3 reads CASSIRGSGSKETQYF. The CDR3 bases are TGTGCCAGTAGTATACGGGGTAGCGGGAGTAAGGAGACCCAGTACTTC. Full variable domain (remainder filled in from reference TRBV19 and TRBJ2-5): DGGITQSPKYLFRKEGQNVTLSCEQNLNHDAMYWYRQDPGQGLRLIYYSQIVNDFQKGDIAEGYSVSREKKESFPLTVTSAQKNPTAFYLCASSIRGSGSKETQYFGPGTRLLVL.

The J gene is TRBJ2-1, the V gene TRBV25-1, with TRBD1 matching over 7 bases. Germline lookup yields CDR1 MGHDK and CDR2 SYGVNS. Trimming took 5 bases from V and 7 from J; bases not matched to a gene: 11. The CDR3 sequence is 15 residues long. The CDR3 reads CASSRTKTGLNEQFF. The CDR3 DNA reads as TGTGCCAGCAGTAGAACAAAGACAGGGTTGAATGAGCAGTTCTTC. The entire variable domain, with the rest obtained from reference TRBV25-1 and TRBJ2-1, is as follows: EADIYQTPRYLVIGTGKKITLECSQTMGHDKMYWYQQDPGMELHLIHYSYGVNSTEKGDLSSESTVSRIRTEHFPLTLESARPSHTSQYLCASSRTKTGLNEQFFGPGTRLTVL.

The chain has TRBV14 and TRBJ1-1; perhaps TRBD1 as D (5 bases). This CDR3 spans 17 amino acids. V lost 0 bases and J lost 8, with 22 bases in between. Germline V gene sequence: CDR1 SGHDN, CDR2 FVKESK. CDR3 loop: CASSQDMIPGQGLEAFF. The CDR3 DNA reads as TGTGCCAGCAGCCAAGATATGATACCGGGGCAGGGCTTGGAAGCTTTCTTT.

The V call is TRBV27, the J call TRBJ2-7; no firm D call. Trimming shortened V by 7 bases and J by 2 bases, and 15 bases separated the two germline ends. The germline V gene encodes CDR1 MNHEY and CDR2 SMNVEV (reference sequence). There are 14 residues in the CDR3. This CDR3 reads CASKSTSETYEQYV. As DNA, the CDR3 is TGTGCCAGCAAGAGCACATCAGAAACCTACGAGCAGTACGTC.

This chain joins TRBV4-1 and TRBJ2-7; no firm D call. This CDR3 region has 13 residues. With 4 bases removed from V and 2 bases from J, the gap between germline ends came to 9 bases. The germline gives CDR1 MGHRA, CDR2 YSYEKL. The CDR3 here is CASSLRVTYEQYF. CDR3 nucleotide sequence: TGCGCCAGCAGCCTCCGGGTCACCTACGAGCAGTACTTC.

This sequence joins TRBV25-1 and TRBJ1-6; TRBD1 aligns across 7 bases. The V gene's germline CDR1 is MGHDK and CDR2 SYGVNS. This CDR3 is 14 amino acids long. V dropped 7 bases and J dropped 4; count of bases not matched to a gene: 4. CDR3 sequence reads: CASMGQFYNSPLHF. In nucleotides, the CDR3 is TGTGCCAGCATGGGACAGTTTTATAATTCACCCCTCCACTTT.

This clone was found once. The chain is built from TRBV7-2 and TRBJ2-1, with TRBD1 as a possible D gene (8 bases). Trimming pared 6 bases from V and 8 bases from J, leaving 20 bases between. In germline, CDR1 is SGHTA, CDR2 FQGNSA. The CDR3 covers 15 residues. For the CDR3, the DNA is TGTGCCAGCAGTAATAGACAGGGGAGGGTGGATGAGCAGTTCTTC. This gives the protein CASSNRQGRVDEQFF. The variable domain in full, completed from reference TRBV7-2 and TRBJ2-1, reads GAGVSQSPSNKVTEKGKDVELRCDPISGHTALYWYRQSLGQGLEFLIYFQGNSAPDKSGLPSDRFSAERTGGSVSTLTIQRTQQEDSAVYLCASSNRQGRVDEQFFGPGTRLTVL.

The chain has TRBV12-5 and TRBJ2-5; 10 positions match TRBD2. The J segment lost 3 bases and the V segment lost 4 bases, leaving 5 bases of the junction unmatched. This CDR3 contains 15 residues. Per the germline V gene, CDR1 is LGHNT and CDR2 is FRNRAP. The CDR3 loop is CASGSGLAEKETQYF. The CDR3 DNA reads TGTGCTAGTGGTTCCGGACTAGCGGAAAAAGAGACCCAGTACTTC. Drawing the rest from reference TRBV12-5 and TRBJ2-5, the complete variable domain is DARVTQTPRHKVTEMGQEVTMRCQPILGHNTVFWYRQTMMQGLELLAYFRNRAPLDDSGMPKDRFSAEMPDATLATLKIQPSEPRDSAVYFCASGSGLAEKETQYFGPGTRLLVL.

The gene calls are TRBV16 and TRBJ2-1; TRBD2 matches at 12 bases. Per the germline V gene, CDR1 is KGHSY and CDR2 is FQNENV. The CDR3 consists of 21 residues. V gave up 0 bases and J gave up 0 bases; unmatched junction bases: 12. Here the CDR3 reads CASSQSGGGLAGPSSYNEQFF. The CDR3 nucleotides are TGTGCCAGCAGCCAATCCGGGGGGGGACTAGCGGGTCCGAGCTCCTACAATGAGCAGTTCTTC.

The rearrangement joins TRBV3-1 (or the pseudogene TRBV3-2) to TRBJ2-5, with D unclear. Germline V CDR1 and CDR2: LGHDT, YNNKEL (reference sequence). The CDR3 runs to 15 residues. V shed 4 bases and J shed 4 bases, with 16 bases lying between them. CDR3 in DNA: TGTGCCAGCAGCCTAACTCGGACCATTGGAGAGACCCAGTACTTC. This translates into CASSLTRTIGETQYF.

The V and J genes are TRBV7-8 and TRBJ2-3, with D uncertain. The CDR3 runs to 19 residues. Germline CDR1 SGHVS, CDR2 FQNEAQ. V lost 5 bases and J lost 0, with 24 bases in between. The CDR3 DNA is TGTGCCAGCAGCCCCCAAGATATGTTACGGTCCTCTAGCACAGATACGCAGTATTTT. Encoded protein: CASSPQDMLRSSSTDTQYF.

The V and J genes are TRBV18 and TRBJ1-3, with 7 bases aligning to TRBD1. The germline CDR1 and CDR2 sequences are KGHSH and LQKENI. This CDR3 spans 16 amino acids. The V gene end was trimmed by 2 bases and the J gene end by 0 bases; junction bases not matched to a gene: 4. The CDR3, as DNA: TGTGCCAGCTCACCAGGACAGGACCCCTCTGGAAACACCATATATTTT. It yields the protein CASSPGQDPSGNTIYF.

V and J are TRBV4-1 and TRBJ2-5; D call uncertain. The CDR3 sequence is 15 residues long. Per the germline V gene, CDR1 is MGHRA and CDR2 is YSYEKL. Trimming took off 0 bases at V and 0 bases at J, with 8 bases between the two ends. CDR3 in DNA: TGCGCCAGCAGCCAAGATCCAAGGTACCAAGAGACCCAGTACTTC. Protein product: CASSQDPRYQETQYF.

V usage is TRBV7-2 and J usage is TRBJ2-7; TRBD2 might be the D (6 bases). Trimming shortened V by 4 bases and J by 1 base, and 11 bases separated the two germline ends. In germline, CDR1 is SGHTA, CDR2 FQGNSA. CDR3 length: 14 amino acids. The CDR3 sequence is CASSSRDWSYEQYF. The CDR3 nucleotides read TGTGCCAGCAGCTCCCGGGACTGGTCCTACGAGCAGTACTTC.

CDR3 sequence: CASSDEGGQPQHF. In nucleotides, the CDR3 is TGTGCCAGCAGTGACGAGGGAGGTCAGCCCCAGCATTTT. This chain links TRBV6-1 with TRBJ1-5; D is undetermined. Germline loops: CDR1 MNHNS, CDR2 SASEGT. The V end lost 3 bases, the J end lost 6 bases, and 9 bases lay between the germline ends. There are 13 residues in the CDR3.

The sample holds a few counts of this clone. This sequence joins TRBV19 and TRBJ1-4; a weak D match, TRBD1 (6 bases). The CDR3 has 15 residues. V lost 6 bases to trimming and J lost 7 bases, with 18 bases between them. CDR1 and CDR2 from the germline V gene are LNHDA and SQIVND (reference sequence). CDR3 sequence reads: CASRPLSWGAEKLFF. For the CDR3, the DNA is TGTGCCAGTAGGCCCTTGTCATGGGGGGCTGAAAAACTGTTTTTT.

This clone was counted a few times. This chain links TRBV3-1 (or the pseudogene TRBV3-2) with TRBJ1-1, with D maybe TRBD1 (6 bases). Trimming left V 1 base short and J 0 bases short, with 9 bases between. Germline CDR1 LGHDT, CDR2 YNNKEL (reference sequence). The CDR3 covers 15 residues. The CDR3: CASSQGGQMNTEAFF. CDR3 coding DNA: TGTGCCAGCAGCCAAGGTGGACAGATGAACACTGAAGCTTTCTTT.

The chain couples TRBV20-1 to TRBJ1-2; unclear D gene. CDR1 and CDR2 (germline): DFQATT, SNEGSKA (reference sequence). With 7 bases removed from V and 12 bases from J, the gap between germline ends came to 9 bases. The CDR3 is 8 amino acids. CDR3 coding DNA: TGCAGTGACCGGGTCCACACCTTC. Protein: CSDRVHTF.

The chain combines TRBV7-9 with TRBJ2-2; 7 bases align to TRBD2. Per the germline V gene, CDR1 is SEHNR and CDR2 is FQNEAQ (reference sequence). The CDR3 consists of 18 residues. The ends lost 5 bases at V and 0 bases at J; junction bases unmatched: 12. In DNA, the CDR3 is TGTGCCAGCAGCCCACCCTCGGGGGGAGTGACGAACACCGGGGAGCTGTTTTTT. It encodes CASSPPSGGVTNTGELFF. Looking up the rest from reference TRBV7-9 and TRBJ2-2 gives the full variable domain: DTGVSQNPRHKITKRGQNVTFRCDPISEHNRLYWYRQTLGQGPEFLTYFQNEAQLEKSRLLSDRFSAERPKGSFSTLEIQRTEQGDSAMYLCASSPPSGGVTNTGELFFGEGSRLTVL.

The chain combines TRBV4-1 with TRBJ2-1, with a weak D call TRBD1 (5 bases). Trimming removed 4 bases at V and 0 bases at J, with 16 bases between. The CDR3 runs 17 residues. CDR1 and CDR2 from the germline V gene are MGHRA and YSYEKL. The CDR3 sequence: CASSRHGAIGSYNEQFF. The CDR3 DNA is TGCGCCAGCAGCCGCCATGGGGCCATCGGCTCCTACAATGAGCAGTTCTTC.

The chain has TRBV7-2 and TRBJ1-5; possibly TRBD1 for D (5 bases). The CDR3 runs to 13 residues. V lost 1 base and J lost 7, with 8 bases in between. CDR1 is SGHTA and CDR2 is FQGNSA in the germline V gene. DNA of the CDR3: TGTGCCAGCAGCTTAGTGTGGGGGCAGCCCCAGCATTTT. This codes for CASSLVWGQPQHF.

The CDR3 is CAILGARATEAFF. For the CDR3, the DNA is TGTGCCATCTTGGGGGCGCGGGCCACTGAAGCTTTCTTT. The J gene is TRBJ1-1, the V gene TRBV10-3, with TRBD1 as a possible D gene (6 bases). V lost 8 bases to trimming and J lost 4 bases, with 14 bases between them. Germline lookup yields CDR1 ENHRY and CDR2 SYGVKD. This CDR3 is 13 amino acids long.